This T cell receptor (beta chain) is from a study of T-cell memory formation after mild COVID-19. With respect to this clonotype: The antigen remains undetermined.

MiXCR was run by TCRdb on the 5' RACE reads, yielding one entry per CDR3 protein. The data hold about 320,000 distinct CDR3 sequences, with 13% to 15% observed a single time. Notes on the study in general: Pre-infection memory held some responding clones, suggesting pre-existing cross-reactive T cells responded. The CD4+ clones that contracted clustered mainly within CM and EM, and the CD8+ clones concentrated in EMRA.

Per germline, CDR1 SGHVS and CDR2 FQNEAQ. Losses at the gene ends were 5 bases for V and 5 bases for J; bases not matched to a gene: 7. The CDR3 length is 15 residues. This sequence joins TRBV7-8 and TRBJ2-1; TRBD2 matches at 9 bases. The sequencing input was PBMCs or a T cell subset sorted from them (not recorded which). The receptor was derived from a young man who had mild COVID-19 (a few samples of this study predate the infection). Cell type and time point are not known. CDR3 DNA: TGTGCCAGCAGCCTAGGGACTAGCCGAAACAATGAGCAGTTCTTC. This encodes CASSLGTSRNNEQFF.